The 11 T cell receptor beta chains given below trace back to one sample, sequenced in a study of T cell repertoires in cytomegalovirus infection (dated by TCRdb to the late 2010s). Data came from an Illumina HiSeq 1500. The public reads were reanalyzed by TCRdb: fastp trimming at Q25, MiXCR alignment, in-frame beta chains only. Identical CDR3 proteins give one entry, which carries the most common genes and DNA. The table for this sample lists tens of thousands of distinct CDR3 sequences; about a fifth of them were counted only once. The ten most abundant clones make up about 55% of the sample. No antigen has been identified for these receptors. In the paper's terms, the treatment or condition label means: in vitro stimulation with specific CMV peptide epitopes to enrich CMV-specific T cells. This sample comprised CD8+ T cells from cultured PBMCs, obtained from culture after CMV antigen stimulation. The receptors come from a human donor in good health (CMV status not recorded). Some clones in this sample may be carry-over from other donors' samples.

This clonotype was detected only a few times. The chain employs TRBV20-1 and TRBJ1-5; 8 nucleotides match TRBD1. The germline gives CDR1 DFQATT, CDR2 SNEGSKA (reference sequence). V shed 0 bases and J 5 bases; nucleotides not matched to a gene: 9. The length of the CDR3 is 16 residues. CDR3 nucleotide sequence: TGCAGTGCTAGAGACCAGACAGGGGTGCCCGATCAGCCCCAGCATTTT. Amino acid sequence: CSARDQTGVPDQPQHF.

About this clonotype itself: Sequence at one end of the junction differs from germline and may be a read error. J is TRBJ1-1 and V is TRBV4-3; no definite D call. The germline V gene has CDR1 LGHNA and CDR2 YSLEER. The CDR3 contains 11 residues. The CDR3 DNA reads as TGCGCCAGCAGCCCCCAGAGGAACACTGAATTT. This sequence encodes CASSPQRNTEF.

This chain links TRBV27 with TRBJ1-2; TRBD1 agrees at 9 bases. After removal of 5 bases from V and 8 bases from J, the junction contained 9 bases not matched to a gene. This CDR3 has 14 amino acids. In germline, CDR1 is MNHEY, CDR2 SMNVEV (reference sequence). Written as DNA, the CDR3 is TGTGCCAGCAGTCCTCCGGGACAGGGAAGGGGCTACACCTTC. This encodes CASSPPGQGRGYTF.

Regarding this clonotype: A much larger clone sits a single nucleotide away, making a read error possible. Without the conserved terminal phenylalanine or tryptophan, this CDR3 likely stems from a read error. CDR3 sequence: CASSLSGVREQYC. CDR3 bases: TGTGCCAGCAGCTTATCGGGGGTGAGGGAGCAGTACTGC. This rearrangement joins TRBV7-3 to TRBJ2-7; TRBD2 might be the D (6 bases). Between the trimmed V and J ends, which lost 2 bases and 7 bases, there was a span of 12 bases. CDR1 is SGHTA and CDR2 is FQGTGA in the germline V gene. The CDR3 contains 13 residues.

This clonotype was seen many times. This chain uses TRBV7-3 with TRBJ1-2, with 10 bases identical to TRBD1. Germline V lookup: CDR1 SGHTA, CDR2 FQGTGA. The CDR3 is 16 amino acids. Trimming removed 5 bases from V and 4 bases from J; junction bases left unmatched: 10. CDR3 DNA sequence: TGTGCCAGCAGCCCGACCGGGACAGGGGATGGCTATGGCTACACCTTC. Protein product: CASSPTGTGDGYGYTF. Full variable domain (remainder filled in from reference TRBV7-3 and TRBJ1-2): GAGVSQTPSNKVTEKGKYVELRCDPISGHTALYWYRQSLGQGPEFLIYFQGTGAADDSGLPNDRFFAVRPEGSVSTLKIQRTERGDSAVYLCASSPTGTGDGYGYTFGSGTRLTVV.

There are many counts of this clonotype. The chain employs TRBV7-2 and TRBJ2-5; no reliable D call. The CDR3 has 12 amino acids. Trimming stripped 5 bases from V and 5 bases from J, with 9 bases between. Germline values: CDR1 SGHTA, CDR2 FQGNSA. CDR3: CASSTITETQYF. CDR3 DNA: TGTGCCAGCAGCACAATTACCGAGACCCAGTACTTC.

The V call is TRBV6-5, the J call TRBJ1-1; D possibly corresponds to TRBD1 (6 bases). The germline V and J ends were trimmed by 4 bases and 3 bases, with 12 bases remaining between them. Per the germline V gene, CDR1 is MNHEY and CDR2 is SVGAGI. The length of the CDR3 is 14 residues. CDR3: CASSSPQGHTEAFF. DNA of the CDR3: TGTGCCAGCAGTTCGCCACAGGGTCACACTGAAGCTTTCTTT.

This clonotype occurred a few times. This rearrangement joins TRBV24-1 to TRBJ1-1; 8 bases are a match to TRBD1. The CDR3 sequence is 16 residues long. Germline V gives CDR1 KGHDR, CDR2 SFDVKD. The V gene end was trimmed by 3 bases and the J gene end by 4 bases; junction bases not matched to a gene: 9. Here the CDR3 DNA reads TGTGCCACCAGTGATACATCCGGACAGGGAGGCACTGAAGCTTTCTTT. Protein: CATSDTSGQGGTEAFF.

The chain is built from TRBV6-6 and TRBJ1-4, with D possibly matching TRBD1 (6 bases). Trimming cost V 2 bases and J 7 bases, with 17 bases left between them. Germline CDR1 reads MNHNY; CDR2 reads SVGAGI (reference sequence). This CDR3 is 16 amino acids long. The CDR3 DNA reads as TGTGCCAGCAGTTACGCCCTAAACAGGGAGGGTGAAAAACTGTTTTTT. The encoded protein is CASSYALNREGEKLFF.

The chain recombines TRBV7-9 with TRBJ2-7; 7 bases match TRBD1. The V gene end was trimmed by 4 bases and the J gene end by 2 bases; junction bases not matched to a gene: 8. Germline V gene lookup returns CDR1 SEHNR and CDR2 FQNEAQ (reference sequence). CDR3 size: 15 residues. The CDR3 region has the DNA TGTGCCAGCAGCTCGGGACAGTCGATGACCTACGAGCAGTACTTC. Translated, it gives CASSSGQSMTYEQYF.

This clonotype was detected ten times or more. The chain uses TRBV4-2 and TRBJ2-2; D is ambiguous. With 0 bases removed from V and 6 bases from J, the gap between germline ends came to 11 bases. The CDR3 length is 15 residues. Germline V gene data show CDR1 as LGHNA and CDR2 as YNFKEQ. This chain's CDR3 is CASSQEALRSGELFF. DNA of the CDR3: TGTGCCAGCAGCCAAGAGGCGCTCAGGTCCGGGGAGCTGTTTTTT.